The 9 T cell receptor beta chains in this list originate from one sample, sequenced in a study of blood T cell repertoires in COVID-19. Clones were sequenced by immunoSEQ multiplex PCR, and TCRdb holds only the in-frame ones, with some missing. The repertoire has about 160,000 clones, about 90% of them found once; the top ten carry about 4.8%. The sequenced material came from peripheral blood. These receptors all come from a man aged 25 to 40 with COVID-19, enrolled during active disease.

This chain links TRBV4-1 with TRBJ1-2, with unresolved D. Germline V gives CDR1 MGHRA, CDR2 YSYEKL. Deletions cut 0 bases from V and 8 bases from J, with 13 bases between. The CDR3 extends over 14 amino acids. The CDR3 nucleotides read TGCGCCAGCAGCCAAGATCATAGAGGTAAAGGCTACACCTTC. It encodes CASSQDHRGKGYTF.

This chain joins TRBV9 and TRBJ1-1; TRBD1 might be the D (6 bases). V was cut by 6 bases and J by 1 base, with 13 bases left in between. This CDR3 spans 14 amino acids. CDR1 and CDR2 from the germline V gene are SGDLS and YYNGEE. CDR3 nucleotides: TGTGCCAGCACCTTACAGGGTCAGAACACTGAAGCTTTCTTT. It yields the protein CASTLQGQNTEAFF. Looking up the rest from reference TRBV9 and TRBJ1-1 gives the full variable domain: DSGVTQTPKHLITATGQRVTLRCSPRSGDLSVYWYQQSLDQGLQFLIQYYNGEERAKGNILERFSAQQFPDLHSELNLSSLELGDSALYFCASTLQGQNTEAFFGQGTRLTVV.

This clone has a single count. V gene TRBV4-2 combines with J gene TRBJ2-1; 10 nucleotides agree with TRBD2. CDR1 and CDR2 (germline): LGHNA, YNFKEQ. The V gene end was trimmed by 4 bases and the J gene end by 8 bases; junction bases not matched to a gene: 8. This CDR3 contains 15 residues. The CDR3 region has the DNA TGTGCCAGCAGCCCCAGGCTAGCGGGAGTTGATGAGCAGTTCTTC. This gives the protein CASSPRLAGVDEQFF.

The chain uses TRBV18 and TRBJ2-3; 9 bases line up with TRBD1. This CDR3 is built from 16 residues. Per the germline V gene, CDR1 is KGHSH and CDR2 is LQKENI. Losses at the gene ends were 1 base for V and 4 bases for J; bases not matched to a gene: 6. This CDR3 reads CASSPLQGAGADTQYF. DNA for the CDR3: TGTGCCAGCTCACCACTACAGGGGGCCGGTGCAGATACGCAGTATTTT.

Concerning this clone itself: A junction boundary mismatches the germline segment, possibly from a read error. The chain is built from TRBV6-2 or TRBV6-3 and TRBJ1-5, with D possibly TRBD1 on 5 matching bases. This CDR3 spans 14 amino acids. Germline CDR1 is MNHEY and CDR2 is SVGEGT. In DNA, the CDR3 is TGTGCCAGCAGTGACTCTCACCAGGGTCAGCCCCAGCATTTT. Its protein product is CASSDSHQGQPQHF.

This clone was counted only a few times. The chain couples TRBV6-1 to TRBJ1-2; a weak D match, TRBD1 (5 bases). CDR1 is MNHNS, CDR2 SASEGT, per germline. CDR3 length: 15 residues. V lost 2 bases, J lost 7 bases, and 17 bases lay in between. CDR3 bases: TGTGCCAGCAGTGAACCCGGGGGGAGTGTTGGTGGCTACACCTTC. Translating gives CASSEPGGSVGGYTF.

The rearrangement links TRBV6-5 to TRBJ2-7; TRBD2 matches 9 bases. V lost 6 bases, J lost 3 bases, and 9 bases stayed unmatched. Germline CDR1 is MNHEY and CDR2 is SVGAGI. CDR3 length: 15 residues. The CDR3 sequence is CASRGGGVLRYEQYF. In DNA, the CDR3 is TGTGCCAGCAGAGGCGGGGGGGTCCTGCGCTACGAGCAGTACTTC.

The V gene is TRBV6-6, the J gene TRBJ1-2; perhaps TRBD1 as D (5 bases). This CDR3 spans 14 amino acids. The germline V gene has CDR1 MNHNY and CDR2 SVGAGI (reference sequence). V was cut by 8 bases and J by 2 bases, with 15 bases left in between. Here the CDR3 DNA reads TGTGCCAGCCTCGTTTCGGGGGGGAACTATGGCTACACCTTC. Translated, it gives CASLVSGGNYGYTF.

V gene TRBV7-8 combines with J gene TRBJ1-2; D is possibly TRBD1 (6 bases). CDR1 is SGHVS, CDR2 FQNEAQ, per germline. The CDR3 length is 13 residues. V gave up 5 bases and J gave up 5 bases, with 12 bases separating them. The CDR3 DNA sequence: TGTGCCAGCAGCCTCGGGCAGGGGTATGGCTACACCTTC. Protein sequence: CASSLGQGYGYTF.